A selection of T cell receptor beta chains follows, all from one sample in a study of beta chain features in type 1 diabetes. TCRdb keeps only in-frame clones here, not all; method: immunoSEQ multiplex PCR. Of 110,000 to 150,000 clones listed, about 9.2% were seen once; the top ten hold approximately 0.68%. Input material: central memory CD4+ T cells from blood. These receptors were taken from a man aged 18 to 30 in good health. The conserved cysteine and the conserved F or W are not part of the CDR3 here.

J: TRBJ2-6
V: TRBV7-7
CDR3: ASSPQTGATSGANVLT

J: TRBJ1-4
V: TRBV6-5
CDR3: ASSYAQGRNEKLF

J: TRBJ2-1
V: TRBV14
CDR3: ASSWDRHNEQF

J: TRBJ1-5
V: TRBV15
CDR3: ATSRDAPGQGAPSNQPQH

J: TRBJ1-2
V: TRBV7-3
CDR3: ASSLTGQGGYT

J: TRBJ1-5
V: TRBV19
CDR3: ASALRVEHQPQH

J: TRBJ2-1
V: TRBV14
CDR3: ASSQDGGLAGRSSYNEQF

J: TRBJ2-7
V: TRBV7-2
CDR3: ASSLMAGSSYEQY

J: TRBJ2-4
V: TRBV19
CDR3: ASSRQGASDIQY

J: TRBJ2-3
V: TRBV6-6
CDR3: ASSYLDSSTDTQY

J: TRBJ1-2
V: TRBV9
CDR3: ASSQWSGYT

J: TRBJ2-3
V: TRBV7-3
CDR3: ASSLTLAGGDTQY

J: TRBJ2-7
V: TRBV6-1
CDR3: ASSVHSSGEPYEQY

J: TRBJ1-5
V: TRBV6-1
CDR3: ATSTAFNQPQH

J: TRBJ2-1
V: TRBV5-4
CDR3: ASSLSRVGAQQF

J: TRBJ2-5
V: TRBV4-2
CDR3: ASSQVASGGAETQY